These 9 T cell receptor beta chains originate from one sample sequenced in a study of T cell repertoires in cytomegalovirus infection (dated by TCRdb to about 2019). Sequencing instrument: Illumina HiSeq 1500. The public sequencing data were trimmed at Q25 with fastp and processed into clonotypes with MiXCR by TCRdb, which kept only in-frame beta chains. Each entry merges the rows of one CDR3 protein and shows their most common DNA and genes. The sample table lists 150,000 to 200,000 distinct CDR3 sequences, over 15% of them with a count of one. Together, the top ten hold 18% of the sample. Sequencing used CD8+ T cells from PBMCs. Receptors were obtained from a human donor in good health (CMV status not recorded). Some clones in this sample may be carry-over from other donors' samples.

This clonotype was detected only a few times. The V and J genes are TRBV7-2 and TRBJ1-1; D possibly corresponds to TRBD1 (5 bases). Germline-derived CDR1 and CDR2 are SGHTA and FQGNSA. V lost 3 bases, J lost 4 bases, and 15 bases lay in between. CDR3 length: 15 amino acids. The CDR3 protein is CASSFGRVGVTEAFF. The CDR3 nucleotides are TGTGCCAGCAGCTTCGGGAGGGTGGGGGTCACTGAAGCTTTCTTT.

In this sample, this clonotype turned up a few times. V usage is TRBV20-1 and J usage is TRBJ2-5; the D gene is possibly TRBD2 (6 bases). The CDR3 length is 14 residues. The germline CDR1 and CDR2 sequences are DFQATT and SNEGSKA (reference sequence). Deletions cut 3 bases from V and 6 bases from J, with 17 bases between. The CDR3 DNA reads TGCAGTGCTAGTGGAGGGGACTTCTCGAAGACCCAGTACTTC. It specifies CSASGGDFSKTQYF.

This clonotype was detected a few times. The chain employs TRBV14 and TRBJ2-5; D call uncertain. Germline CDR1 and CDR2: SGHDN and FVKESK. V shed 0 bases and J shed 5 bases, with 7 bases lying between them. The CDR3 runs to 13 residues. This chain's CDR3 is CASSQDIWETQYF. The DNA for the CDR3 is TGTGCCAGCAGCCAAGATATATGGGAGACCCAGTACTTC.

The chain combines TRBV6-6 with TRBJ2-7; no reliable D call. Germline values: CDR1 MNHNY, CDR2 SVGAGI (reference sequence). The CDR3 length is 11 residues. V was cut by 0 bases and J by 12 bases, with 9 bases left in between. The DNA of the CDR3 is TGTGCCAGCAGTTACTCGGTTTGGTGGTACTTC. Residues: CASSYSVWWYF.

This clonotype was detected only a few times. The chain employs TRBV10-3 and TRBJ2-1; 11 bases are shared with TRBD1. CDR3 size: 14 residues. The V gene's germline CDR1 is ENHRY and CDR2 SYGVKD. The V gene end was trimmed by 2 bases and the J gene end by 10 bases; junction bases not matched to a gene: 4. DNA for the CDR3: TGTGCCATCAGTGAGCCGGACAGGGGGCCCGAGCAGTTCTTC. Translating gives CAISEPDRGPEQFF.

The CDR3 DNA reads TGCGCCAGCAGCCAAGAATTTCCTCACGCCAGGGCTGAGCAGTTCTTC. Amino acid sequence: CASSQEFPHARAEQFF. This chain connects TRBV4-3 to TRBJ2-1; possibly TRBD1 for D (5 bases). V lost 0 bases, J lost 9 bases, and 18 bases lay in between. Germline V gives CDR1 LGHNA, CDR2 YSLEER. The CDR3 is made up of 16 amino acids.

V gene TRBV7-2 combines with J gene TRBJ1-6; D call uncertain. Trimming pared 2 bases from V and 7 bases from J, leaving 15 bases between. The CDR3 contains 16 residues. The V gene's germline CDR1 is SGHTA and CDR2 FQGNSA. CDR3 protein: CASSLNSARSNSPLHF. The DNA for the CDR3 is TGTGCCAGCAGCTTAAATTCAGCACGGTCCAATTCACCCCTCCACTTT.

The chain employs TRBV9 and TRBJ2-6, with D unclear. With 0 bases removed from V and 4 bases from J, the gap between germline ends came to 8 bases. Germline V gene data show CDR1 as SGDLS and CDR2 as YYNGEE. This CDR3 region has 15 residues. CDR3 DNA sequence: TGTGCCAGCAGCGTAGAACATGAGGGGGCCAACGTCCTGACTTTC. This sequence encodes CASSVEHEGANVLTF.

The gene calls are TRBV6-2 or TRBV6-3 and TRBJ2-7; D not resolved. The germline gives CDR1 MNHEY, CDR2 SVGEGT. The CDR3 extends over 15 amino acids. The V end was cut by 7 bases, the J end by 2 bases, with 18 bases between. The CDR3 DNA sequence: TGTGCCAGCACTCCTGGATTCGGCGGACCCTACGAGCAGTACTTC. It translates to CASTPGFGGPYEQYF.